A single sample is the source of the 10 T cell receptor beta chains below, sequenced in a study of blood T cell repertoires in COVID-19. Only in-frame clones appear in the TCRdb table, and some are missing; sequencing was by immunoSEQ multiplex PCR. The sample includes under 150,000 clones, roughly 83% seen only once; the top ten take about 15%. Sequenced sample: peripheral blood. The receptors shown here come from a woman aged 80 or over with acute or convalescent COVID-19.

V is TRBV9 and J is TRBJ1-5; no clear D. From germline, CDR1 is SGDLS and CDR2 YYNGEE. V gave up 0 bases and J gave up 2 bases, with 12 bases separating them. There are 16 residues in the CDR3. The CDR3 spells CASSVGGGSGNQPQHF. CDR3 nucleotide sequence: TGTGCCAGCAGCGTAGGAGGCGGATCCGGCAATCAGCCCCAGCATTTT.

The rearrangement uses TRBV27 and TRBJ2-1; 8 nucleotides line up with TRBD2. The ends lost 7 bases at V and 7 bases at J; junction bases unmatched: 12. Germline assignment: CDR1 MNHEY and CDR2 SMNVEV (reference sequence). The CDR3 is 15 amino acids. CDR3 coding DNA: TGTGCCAGCACCGGGTCGGGAGGGCCGAGGAATGAGCAGTTCTTC. Translated, it gives CASTGSGGPRNEQFF.

The chain combines TRBV4-1 with TRBJ1-4; TRBD1 agrees at 7 bases. Per germline, CDR1 MGHRA and CDR2 YSYEKL. The CDR3 is 15 amino acids. The ends lost 3 bases at V and 5 bases at J; junction bases unmatched: 6. CDR3 protein: CASSQPDRENEKLFF. DNA of the CDR3: TGCGCCAGCAGCCAGCCCGACAGGGAGAATGAAAAACTGTTTTTT.

The chain couples TRBV5-1 to TRBJ2-7; tentative D call: TRBD1 (6 bases). Germline V gene sequence: CDR1 SGHRS, CDR2 YFSETQ. The CDR3 has 16 amino acids. The V end was cut by 4 bases, the J end by 3 bases, with 20 bases between. The CDR3 nucleotides read TGCGCCAGCAGCCCCACCCCCTCAGGGGCCGGCTACGAGCAGTACTTC. Its translation is CASSPTPSGAGYEQYF.

The rearrangement links TRBV7-9 to TRBJ2-5, with D perhaps TRBD1 (5 bases). Germline-derived CDR1 and CDR2 are SEHNR and FQNEAQ (reference sequence). The germline V and J ends were trimmed by 0 bases and 5 bases, with 10 bases remaining between them. The CDR3 loop spans 14 amino acids. CDR3 sequence (DNA): TGTGCCAGCAGCTTAGCGGCAGGGTGGGAGACCCAGTACTTC. Protein: CASSLAAGWETQYF. Looking up the rest from reference TRBV7-9 and TRBJ2-5 gives the full variable domain: DTGVSQNPRHKITKRGQNVTFRCDPISEHNRLYWYRQTLGQGPEFLTYFQNEAQLEKSRLLSDRFSAERPKGSFSTLEIQRTEQGDSAMYLCASSLAAGWETQYFGPGTRLLVL.

The chain couples TRBV6-2 or TRBV6-3 to TRBJ1-1, with TRBD1 as a possible D gene (5 bases). This CDR3 has 16 residues. Germline loops: CDR1 MNHEY, CDR2 SVGEGT. V shed 2 bases and J shed 1 base, with 14 bases lying between them. The CDR3 nucleotides are TGTGCCAGCAGTTACGGGAGAAGGGACTGGAACACTGAAGCTTTCTTT. Translating it yields CASSYGRRDWNTEAFF.

The chain recombines TRBV19 with TRBJ2-1; TRBD2 matches at 9 bases. With 2 bases clipped from V and 7 bases from J, the junction kept 9 bases outside the gene matches. CDR1 and CDR2 (germline): LNHDA, SQIVND (reference sequence). This CDR3 region has 16 residues. This CDR3 reads CASSIQSLSGRNEQFF. In nucleotides, the CDR3 is TGTGCCAGTAGTATACAGTCCCTGAGCGGGAGGAATGAGCAGTTCTTC.

This clone has a count of ten or more. This chain uses TRBV5-1 with TRBJ2-1; TRBD1 is a possible D gene (6 bases). The V gene lost 0 bases and the J gene lost 9 bases, with 22 bases spanning the gap. The CDR3 covers 17 residues. Germline loops: CDR1 SGHRS, CDR2 YFSETQ. This CDR3 reads CASSLGHRDITIGEQFF. DNA of the CDR3: TGCGCCAGCAGCTTGGGTCACCGGGACATAACGATTGGTGAGCAGTTCTTC. Filled out from reference TRBV5-1 and TRBJ2-1, the complete variable domain reads KAGVTQTPRYLIKTRGQQVTLSCSPISGHRSVSWYQQTPGQGLQFLFEYFSETQRNKGNFPGRFSGRQFSNSRSEMNVSTLELGDSALYLCASSLGHRDITIGEQFFGPGTRLTVL.

V is TRBV30 and J is TRBJ2-7; TRBD2 matches at 9 bases. Germline lookup yields CDR1 GTSNPN and CDR2 SVGIG (reference sequence). There are 15 residues in the CDR3. Trimming took 0 bases from V and 4 from J; bases not matched to a gene: 7. The CDR3 is CAWSVQPSGTYEQYF. In nucleotides, the CDR3 is TGTGCCTGGAGTGTACAGCCTAGCGGGACTTACGAGCAGTACTTC.

V usage is TRBV5-1 and J usage is TRBJ1-1; D gene uncertain. V lost 2 bases to trimming and J lost 1 base, with 9 bases between them. The CDR3 is 14 residues long. Germline lookup yields CDR1 SGHRS and CDR2 YFSETQ. This CDR3 reads CASSLTSGNTEAFF. CDR3 coding DNA: TGCGCCAGCAGCTTAACGTCAGGGAACACTGAAGCTTTCTTT.